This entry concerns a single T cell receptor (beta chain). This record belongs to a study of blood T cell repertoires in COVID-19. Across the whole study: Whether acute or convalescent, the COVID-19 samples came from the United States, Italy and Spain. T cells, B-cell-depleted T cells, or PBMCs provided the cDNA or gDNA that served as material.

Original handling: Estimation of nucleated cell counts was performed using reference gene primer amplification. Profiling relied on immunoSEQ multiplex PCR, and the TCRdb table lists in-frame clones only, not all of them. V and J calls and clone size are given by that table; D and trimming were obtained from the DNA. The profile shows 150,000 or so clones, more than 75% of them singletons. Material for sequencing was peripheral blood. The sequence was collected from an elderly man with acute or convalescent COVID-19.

The CDR3 region has the DNA TGTGCCATCAGGGCCCGACAGGGTGAAGCCGAAGGTAACACAGATACGCAGTATTTT. Residues: CAIRARQGEAEGNTDTQYF. This chain connects TRBV10-3 to TRBJ2-3, with 7 bases matching TRBD1. CDR1 and CDR2 (germline): ENHRY, SYGVKD. V shed 6 bases and J 2 bases; nucleotides not matched to a gene: 20. The CDR3 has 19 residues.